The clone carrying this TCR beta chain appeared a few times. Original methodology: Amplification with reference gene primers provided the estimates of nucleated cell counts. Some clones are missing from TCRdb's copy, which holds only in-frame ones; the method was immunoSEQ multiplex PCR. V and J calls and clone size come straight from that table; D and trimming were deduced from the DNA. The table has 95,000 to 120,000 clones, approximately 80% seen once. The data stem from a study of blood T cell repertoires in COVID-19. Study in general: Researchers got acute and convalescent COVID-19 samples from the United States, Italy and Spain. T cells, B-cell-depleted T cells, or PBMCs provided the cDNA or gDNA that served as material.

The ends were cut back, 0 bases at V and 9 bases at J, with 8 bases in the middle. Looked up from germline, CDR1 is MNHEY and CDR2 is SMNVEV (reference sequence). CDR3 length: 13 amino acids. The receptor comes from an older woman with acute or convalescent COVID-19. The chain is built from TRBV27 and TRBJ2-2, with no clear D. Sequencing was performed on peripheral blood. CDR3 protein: CASSLSLGRELFF. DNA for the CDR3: TGTGCCAGCAGTTTATCGCTGGGCAGGGAGCTGTTTTTT.